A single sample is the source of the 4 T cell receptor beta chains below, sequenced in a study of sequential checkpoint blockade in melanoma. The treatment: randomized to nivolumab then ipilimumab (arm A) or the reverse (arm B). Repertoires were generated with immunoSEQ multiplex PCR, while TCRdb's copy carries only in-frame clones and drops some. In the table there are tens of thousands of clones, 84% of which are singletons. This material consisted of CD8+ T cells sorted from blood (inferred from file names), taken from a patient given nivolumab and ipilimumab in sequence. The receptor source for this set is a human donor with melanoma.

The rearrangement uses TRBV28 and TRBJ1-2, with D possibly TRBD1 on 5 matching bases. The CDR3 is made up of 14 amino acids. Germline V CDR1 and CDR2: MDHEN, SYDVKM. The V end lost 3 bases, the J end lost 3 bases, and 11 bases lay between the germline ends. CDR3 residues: CASSLSGAYYGYTF. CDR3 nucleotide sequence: TGTGCCAGCAGTTTGAGCGGGGCGTACTATGGCTACACCTTC.

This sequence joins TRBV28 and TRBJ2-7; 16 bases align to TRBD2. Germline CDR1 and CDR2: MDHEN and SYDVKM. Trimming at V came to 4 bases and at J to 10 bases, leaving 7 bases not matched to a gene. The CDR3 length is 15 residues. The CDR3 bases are TGTGCCAGCAGTTCGGGACTAGCGGGGGGGCCAGTCCAGTACTTC. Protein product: CASSSGLAGGPVQYF.

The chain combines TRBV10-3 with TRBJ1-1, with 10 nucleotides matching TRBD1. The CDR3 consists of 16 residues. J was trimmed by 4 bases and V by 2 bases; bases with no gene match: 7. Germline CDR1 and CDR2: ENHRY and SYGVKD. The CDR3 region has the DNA TGTGCCATCAGTGAGGTTGACAGGGGGCCGAGCACTGAAGCTTTCTTT. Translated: CAISEVDRGPSTEAFF.

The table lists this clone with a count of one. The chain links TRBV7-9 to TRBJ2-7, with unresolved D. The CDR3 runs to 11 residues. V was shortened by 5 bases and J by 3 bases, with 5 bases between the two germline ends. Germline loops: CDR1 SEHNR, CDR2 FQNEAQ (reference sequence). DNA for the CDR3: TGTGCCAGCAGCCGTAACTACGAGCAGTACTTC. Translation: CASSRNYEQYF.